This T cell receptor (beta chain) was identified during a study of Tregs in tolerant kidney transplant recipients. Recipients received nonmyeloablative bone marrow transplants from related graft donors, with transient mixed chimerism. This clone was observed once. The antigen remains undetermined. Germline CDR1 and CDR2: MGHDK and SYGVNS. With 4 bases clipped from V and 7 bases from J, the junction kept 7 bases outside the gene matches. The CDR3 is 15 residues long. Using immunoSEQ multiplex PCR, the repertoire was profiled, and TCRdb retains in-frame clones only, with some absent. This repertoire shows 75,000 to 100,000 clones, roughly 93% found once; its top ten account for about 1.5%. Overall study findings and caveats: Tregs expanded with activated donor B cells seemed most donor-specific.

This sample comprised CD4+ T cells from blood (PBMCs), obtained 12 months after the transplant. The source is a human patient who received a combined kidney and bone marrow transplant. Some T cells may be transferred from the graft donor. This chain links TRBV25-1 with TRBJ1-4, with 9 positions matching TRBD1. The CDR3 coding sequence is TGTGCCAGCAGTGCTTCGACAGGGGGTAGTGAAAAACTGTTTTTT. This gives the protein CASSASTGGSEKLFF.